Below are 9 T cell receptor beta chains sequenced from a single sample in a study of healthy donors' naive CD4 and CD8 T cells (dated by TCRdb to the mid-2010s). Instrument on record: 454 GS FLX Titanium. A previously published linear amplification protocol was used to build TCR libraries from around 500 ng of total RNA. TCRdb passed the public sequencing reads through fastp at Q25 and MiXCR, retaining productive beta sequences. Identical CDR3 protein sequences are pooled into one entry, listed with their most common genes and DNA. The sample has approximately 180,000 distinct CDR3 sequences on record, 65% to 80% of them singletons. About 2.4% of the sample belongs to the ten largest clones. Sequencing was performed on naive CD4+ and CD8+ T cells sorted from blood, pooled from several donors. The sample's cell subset or site label, in plain terms: FACS-sorted naive CD4+ (CD45RO-CD45RA+) and naive CD8+ (CD45RA+CD27bright) T cells. These TCRs come from a pool of human donors in good health; the sample pools cells from several healthy donors.

This rearrangement joins TRBV6-5 to TRBJ2-3, with TRBD1 matching 7 bases. J gave up 3 bases and V 2 bases, and 5 bases lay outside the gene matches. CDR3 size: 15 residues. CDR1 is MNHEY, CDR2 SVGAGI, per germline. The CDR3 DNA sequence: TGTGCCAGCAGTTACGAGACAGGGAAAACAGATACGCAGTATTTT. Translating it yields CASSYETGKTDTQYF.

The chain couples TRBV27 to TRBJ1-2, with D unclear. Germline V gene sequence: CDR1 MNHEY, CDR2 SMNVEV (reference sequence). V lost 1 base to trimming and J lost 4 bases, with 13 bases between them. This CDR3 contains 15 residues. The CDR3 here is CASSLYSRQTYGYTF. The DNA of the CDR3 is TGTGCCAGCAGTTTATACTCCCGGCAGACCTATGGCTACACCTTC.

This clonotype was counted a few times. V gene TRBV5-5 combines with J gene TRBJ2-1; D is unresolved. The CDR3 runs to 11 residues. Germline values: CDR1 SGHKS, CDR2 YYEKEE (reference sequence). V lost 2 bases and J lost 8, with 5 bases in between. CDR3 bases: TGTGCCAGCAGCTTCATTTATGAGCAGTTCTTC. This gives the protein CASSFIYEQFF.

The J gene is TRBJ1-3, the V gene TRBV6-5, with TRBD1 as a possible D gene (5 bases). The V gene lost 4 bases and the J gene lost 0 bases, with 16 bases spanning the gap. CDR1 is MNHEY and CDR2 is SVGAGI in the germline V gene. The CDR3 consists of 17 residues. This CDR3 reads CASSSLWGDYSGNTIYF. In DNA form, the CDR3 reads TGTGCCAGCAGTTCCTTGTGGGGGGACTACTCTGGAAACACCATATATTTT.

This clonotype showed up just a few times. This chain joins TRBV29-1 and TRBJ2-1; TRBD1 aligns across 7 bases. The CDR3 runs 16 residues. With V trimmed by 4 bases and J by 3 bases, 12 bases remained unmatched. Germline loops: CDR1 SQVTM, CDR2 ANQGSEA. This CDR3 reads CSVVGPGTDNYNEQFF. CDR3 in DNA: TGCAGCGTTGTTGGCCCCGGGACAGACAACTACAATGAGCAGTTCTTC.

This clonotype was seen only once. The rearrangement joins TRBV29-1 to TRBJ1-1; D perhaps matches TRBD1 (5 bases). The V gene lost 6 bases and the J gene lost 1 base, with 15 bases spanning the gap. CDR1 and CDR2 from the germline V gene are SQVTM and ANQGSEA. CDR3 size: 14 residues. CDR3 amino acids: CSVKRGSENTEAFF. CDR3 coding DNA: TGCAGCGTCAAACGGGGCAGCGAGAACACTGAAGCTTTCTTT.

The chain links TRBV4-3 to TRBJ1-2, with D possibly being TRBD1 (5 bases). In germline, CDR1 is LGHNA, CDR2 YSLEER. The CDR3 sequence is 14 residues long. Trimming took 1 base from V and 6 from J, leaving 12 bases between them. The CDR3 sequence: CASSQAAGRHGYTF. The CDR3 DNA follows: TGCGCCAGCAGCCAAGCGGCAGGGCGACATGGCTACACCTTC.

The CDR3 reads CASSEAWGQAGSPLHF. In nucleotides, the CDR3 is TGTGCCAGCAGTGAAGCGTGGGGACAGGCTGGTTCACCCCTCCACTTT. The rearrangement links TRBV2 to TRBJ1-6, with 8 positions matching TRBD1. The CDR3 runs 16 residues. J gave up 9 bases and V 0 bases, and 7 bases lay outside the gene matches. Germline V gives CDR1 SNHLY, CDR2 FYNNEI. Together with reference TRBV2 and TRBJ1-6, the CDR3 gives the full variable domain: EPEVTQTPSHQVTQMGQEVILRCVPISNHLYFYWYRQILGQKVEFLVSFYNNEISEKSEIFDDQFSVERPDGSNFTLKIRSTKLEDSAMYFCASSEAWGQAGSPLHFGNGTRLTVT.

The chain couples TRBV4-3 to TRBJ1-5; D call uncertain. CDR1 is LGHNA and CDR2 is YSLEER in the germline V gene. CDR3 length: 15 amino acids. Between the trimmed V and J ends, which lost 4 bases and 5 bases, there was a span of 15 bases. The CDR3 loop is CASSRRRGVDQPQHF. The CDR3 DNA follows: TGCGCCAGCAGCCGCCGACGGGGAGTGGATCAGCCCCAGCATTTT.